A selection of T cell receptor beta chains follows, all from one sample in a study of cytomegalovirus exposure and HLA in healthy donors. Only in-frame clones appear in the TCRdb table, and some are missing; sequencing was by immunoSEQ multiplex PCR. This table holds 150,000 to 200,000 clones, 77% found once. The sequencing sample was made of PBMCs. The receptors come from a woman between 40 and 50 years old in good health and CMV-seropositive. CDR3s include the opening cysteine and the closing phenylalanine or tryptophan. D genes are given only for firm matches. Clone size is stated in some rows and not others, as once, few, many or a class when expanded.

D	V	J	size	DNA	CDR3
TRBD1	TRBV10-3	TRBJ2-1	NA	TGTGCCATTCTTCGACAGGGGGCGGACAATGAGCAGTTCTTC	CAILRQGADNEQFF
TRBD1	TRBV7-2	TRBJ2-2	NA	TGTGCCAGCAGCTTGGGGACAGGGGGCAGGACCGGGGAGCTGTTTTTT	CASSLGTGGRTGELFF
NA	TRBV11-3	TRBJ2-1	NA	TGTGCCAGCAGCTTAGAGGCGGGGACCGATCTTGAGCAGTTCTTC	CASSLEAGTDLEQFF
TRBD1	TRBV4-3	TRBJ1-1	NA	TGCGCCAGCAGCCAATACAGGGGACAACTTACGAACACTGAAGCTTTCTTT	CASSQYRGQLTNTEAFF
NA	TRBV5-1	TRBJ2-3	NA	TGCGCCAGCAGCTTGTACGGGGAATCTAGCACAGATACGCAGTATTTT	CASSLYGESSTDTQYF
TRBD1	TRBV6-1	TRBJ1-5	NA	TGTGCCAGCAGTGAAGGGGGACAGTTGCCCCAGCATTTT	CASSEGGQLPQHF
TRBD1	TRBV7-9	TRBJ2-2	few	TGTGCCAGCAGCTTATCAGGGGGCCCCGGGGAGCTGTTTTTT	CASSLSGGPGELFF
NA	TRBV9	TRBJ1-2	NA	TGTGCCAGCAGCGCCAGGGGACAAACTAACTATGGCTACACCTTC	CASSARGQTNYGYTF
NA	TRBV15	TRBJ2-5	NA	TGTGCCACCAGCAGAGAAAAACCTAGAGCGGAAGAGACCCAGTACTTC	CATSREKPRAEETQYF
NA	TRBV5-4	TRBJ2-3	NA	TGTGCCAGCAGCTTTGATCAGGCGGGAACAGATACGCAGTATTTT	CASSFDQAGTDTQYF
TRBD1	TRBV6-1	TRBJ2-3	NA	TGTGCCAGCAGTGGGAACAGGGGGCGGGTAGATACGCAGTATTTT	CASSGNRGRVDTQYF
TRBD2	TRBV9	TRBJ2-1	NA	TGTGCCAGCAGCGCCCCTGGGGGGGGGAACAATGAGCAGTTCTTC	CASSAPGGGNNEQFF
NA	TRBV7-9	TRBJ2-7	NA	TGTGCCAGCAGCTTAGTCCCACAGTACGAGCAGTACTTC	CASSLVPQYEQYF
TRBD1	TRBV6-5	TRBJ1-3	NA	TGTGCCAGCAGCCCGGGACAGGGACCTGGAAACACCATATATTTT	CASSPGQGPGNTIYF
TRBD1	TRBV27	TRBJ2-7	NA	TGTGCCAGCACCCGTAACGGGACAGGGGAGTACTTC	CASTRNGTGEYF
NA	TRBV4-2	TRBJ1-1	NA	TGTGCCAGCAGCCGGAATTTGGAGGGGACCACTGAAGCTTTCTTT	CASSRNLEGTTEAFF
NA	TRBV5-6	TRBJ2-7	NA	TGTGCCAGCAGCTTAAACAGGGCCTACGAGCAGTACTTC	CASSLNRAYEQYF
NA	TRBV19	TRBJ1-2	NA	TGTGCCAGTAGTATAGGTGGGACTTATGGCTACACCTTC	CASSIGGTYGYTF
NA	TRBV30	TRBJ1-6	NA	TGTGCCTGGAGTGCCAGCACAGCTAATAATTCACCCCTCCACTTT	CAWSASTANNSPLHF
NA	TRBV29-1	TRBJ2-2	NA	TGCAGCGGTCGGGGGGCGGGCACCGGGGAGCTGTTTTTT	CSGRGAGTGELFF
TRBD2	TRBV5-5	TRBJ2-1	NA	TGTGCCAGCAGCCTTATTGGGACTAGCGGTTCGAGCTCCTACAATGAGCAGTTCTTC	CASSLIGTSGSSSYNEQFF
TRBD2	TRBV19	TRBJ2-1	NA	TGTGCCAGTAGTTTTGGACTAGCGGGAGTGATGCATGAGCAGTTCTTC	CASSFGLAGVMHEQFF
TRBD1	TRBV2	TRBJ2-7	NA	TGTGCCAGCAGCCTGGGACAGGGAGTCTACGAGCAGTACTTC	CASSLGQGVYEQYF
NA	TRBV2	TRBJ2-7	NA	TGTGCCAGCAGTCGGGTGACCTACGAGCAGTACTTC	CASSRVTYEQYF
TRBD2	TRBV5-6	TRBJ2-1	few	TGTGCCAGCAGCTTAGGGACTAGCGGGCCGAATGAGCAGTTCTTC	CASSLGTSGPNEQFF
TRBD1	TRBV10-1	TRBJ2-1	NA	TGCGCCAGCAGTGAGTCGATAAGGGGGCCCGGGTTCTTC	CASSESIRGPGFF
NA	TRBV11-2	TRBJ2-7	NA	TGTGCCAGCAGCTTAACAGGCTACGAGCAGTACTTC	CASSLTGYEQYF
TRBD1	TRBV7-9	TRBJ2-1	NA	TGTGCCAGCAGTCGAGGACAGGGAGAACCCCAGTTCTTC	CASSRGQGEPQFF
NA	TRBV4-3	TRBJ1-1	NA	TGCGCCAGCAGCCAAGAAGCCAGGGGAACGACTGAAGCTTTCTTT	CASSQEARGTTEAFF
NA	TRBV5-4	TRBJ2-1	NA	TGTGCCAGCAGCTTGAGCCTAGCTACTCTCAATGAGCAGTTCTTC	CASSLSLATLNEQFF
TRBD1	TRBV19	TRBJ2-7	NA	TGTGCCAGTAGTGCGAGACAGGGGGCTCGGGAGCAGTACTTC	CASSARQGAREQYF
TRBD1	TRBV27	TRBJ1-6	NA	TGTGCCAGCAGTTCAGGACAGGGGGCTTCACCCCTCCACTTT	CASSSGQGASPLHF
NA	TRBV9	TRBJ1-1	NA	TGTGCCAGCAGACTCCGAAAGGGGACTGAAGCTTTCTTT	CASRLRKGTEAFF
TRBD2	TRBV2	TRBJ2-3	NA	TGTGCCAGCAGTCATTTTACTAGCGGGAGTACAGATACGCAGTATTTT	CASSHFTSGSTDTQYF
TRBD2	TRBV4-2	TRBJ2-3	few	TGTGCCAGCAGTCCCGGGGGGTCCAGCACAGATACGCAGTATTTT	CASSPGGSSTDTQYF
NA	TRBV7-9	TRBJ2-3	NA	TGTGCCAGCAGCTTAGGCCACAGGTCTAGCACAGATACGCAGTATTTT	CASSLGHRSSTDTQYF
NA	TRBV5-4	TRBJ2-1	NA	TGTGCCAGCAGCTTGCCCGCGGGCGCGGAGCAGTTCTTC	CASSLPAGAEQFF
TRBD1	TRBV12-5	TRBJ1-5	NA	TGTGCTAGTGGTTGGATCGACAGGGCCAGAAATCAGCCCCAGCATTTT	CASGWIDRARNQPQHF
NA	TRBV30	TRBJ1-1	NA	TGTGCCTACTCACAGGGAATGAACACTGAAGCTTTCTTT	CAYSQGMNTEAFF
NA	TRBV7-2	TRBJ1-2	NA	TGTGCCAGCAGCCTCAGAGGTGACAGTAACTATGGCTACACCTTC	CASSLRGDSNYGYTF
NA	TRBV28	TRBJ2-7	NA	TGTGCCAGCGGGAGTAACTACGAGCAGTACTTC	CASGSNYEQYF
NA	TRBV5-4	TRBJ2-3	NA	TGTGCCAGCAGCTTGGCAGGGGCAGATACGCAGTATTTT	CASSLAGADTQYF
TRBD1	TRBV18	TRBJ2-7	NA	TGTGCCAGCTCACCTGGGACAGAACAGGTCGAGCAGTACTTC	CASSPGTEQVEQYF
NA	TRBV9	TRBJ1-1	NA	TGTGCCAGCAGGTATGGGGAGGGGGACACTGAAGCTTTCTTT	CASRYGEGDTEAFF
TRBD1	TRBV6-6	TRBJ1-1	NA	TGTGCCAGCAGTTACTCCCCCGACAGGGGTATGGCTGAAGCTTTCTTT	CASSYSPDRGMAEAFF
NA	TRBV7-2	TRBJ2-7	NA	TGTGCCAGCAGAGAACGGGTTGGCGAGCAGTACTTC	CASRERVGEQYF
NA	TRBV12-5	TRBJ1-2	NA	TGTGCTAGTGGTGTGATCGGGGAGGGGGGCTACACCTTC	CASGVIGEGGYTF
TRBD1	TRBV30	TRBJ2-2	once	TGTGCCCGGGACAGGGGGTCAAGCACCGGGGAGCTGTTTTTT	CARDRGSSTGELFF
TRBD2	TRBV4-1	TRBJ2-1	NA	TGCGCCAGCAGCCAAGATCTTGGGACTAGCGATCAAAAATACAATGAGCAGTTCTTC	CASSQDLGTSDQKYNEQFF
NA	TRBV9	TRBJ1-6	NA	TGTGCCAGCACCCTCGGAGGGTCGGAAAATTCACCCCTCCACTTT	CASTLGGSENSPLHF
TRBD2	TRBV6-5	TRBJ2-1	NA	TGTGCCAGCACCTCCGGGGCTAGCGGGATAAATGAGCAGTTCTTC	CASTSGASGINEQFF
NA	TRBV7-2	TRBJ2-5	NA	TGTGCCAGCAGCTTAGGGCAGCAAGAGACCCAGTACTTC	CASSLGQQETQYF
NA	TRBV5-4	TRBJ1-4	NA	TGTGCCAGCAGCTTGTCTGGGTACGGGGAAAAACTGTTTTTT	CASSLSGYGEKLFF
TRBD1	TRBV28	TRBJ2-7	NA	TGTGCCAGCAGTTTCGTAGGGACAGGGGGTTACGAGCAGTACTTC	CASSFVGTGGYEQYF